The TCR beta chain described here comes from a study of lymphopenia after photon versus proton radiotherapy. Study-level findings and limits: Post-nadir TCR diversity decline inversely tracked overall survival among those who died. Oligoclonal CD8+ Temra expansion after nadir drove photon patients' diversity drop.

Data came from immunoSEQ multiplex PCR; TCRdb stores just in-frame clones and leaves some out. The sample has 25,000 to 30,000 clones, approximately 87% seen once. The CDR3 covers 19 residues. From germline, CDR1 is SGHTA and CDR2 FQGTGA. V shed 1 base and J shed 0 bases, with 16 bases lying between them. A word on this clone: As yet, its antigen is unknown.

V gene TRBV7-3 combines with J gene TRBJ2-6; D is possibly TRBD1 or TRBD2 (5 bases each). Source: peripheral blood, taken from a patient treated with proton-based radiotherapy. The clonotype originates from a woman aged 55-69 years with cholangiocarcinoma. Some clones in this sample may be carry-over from other donors' samples. The CDR3 loop reads CASSLIGSAGSSGANVLTF. CDR3 nucleotide sequence: TGTGCCAGCAGCTTAATTGGATCGGCAGGGAGCTCTGGGGCCAACGTCCTGACTTTC.